This T cell receptor (beta chain) was sequenced during a study of T cells in Graves' hyperthyroidism and ophthalmopathy. RNA transcripts served as the template for amplifying TCR beta CDR3 regions. TCR CDR3 underwent first-round RT-PCR with the HTBI primer set. TCRdb reprocessed the multiplex PCR reads via MiXCR and lists one record per CDR3 protein. The sample shows approximately 400,000 distinct CDR3 sequences, 15% to 18% of them seen only once. The sample holds a few counts of this clonotype. The CDR3 has 17 amino acids. Trimming pared 4 bases from V and 4 bases from J, leaving 22 bases between. Germline lookup yields CDR1 LGHDT and CDR2 YNNKEL (reference sequence).

The sequencing input was blood. V usage is TRBV3-1 and J usage is TRBJ2-5; D not resolved. The receptor was derived from a young woman with Graves' hyperthyroidism that later progressed to Graves' ophthalmopathy. The CDR3 nucleotides read TGTGCCAGCAGCCCCCCTGGTCCGGGCGCATTGGGAGAGACCCAGTACTTC. It codes for CASSPPGPGALGETQYF.